Sequencing of this T cell receptor (beta chain) was carried out in a study of vaccination and CD4 T cells after COVID-19. Germline V CDR1 and CDR2: MGHDK, SYGVNS. The CDR3 totals 13 residues. The V and J ends lost 6 bases and 6 bases, in that order; junction bases with no gene match: 5. This clonotype qualifies as medium-sized (0.01 to 0.1%). Antigen: not known. Indicated treatment: approximately 10-day PBMC culture with coronavirus spike peptide pools or control peptides (ViraFEST assay). CD4+ T cells that had been cultured provided DNA sequenced with the Oncomine TCR Beta short-read assay. TCRdb re-called the PCR reads with MiXCR, one entry per CDR3 protein. The data show more than 13,000 distinct CDR3 sequences, around a fifth seen once.

Here the sequenced sample was CD4+ T cells from blood, cultured in vitro, taken before SARS-CoV-2 vaccination. The receptor was isolated from a human donor who received a COVID-19 vaccine. The V and J genes are TRBV25-1 and TRBJ1-2; 9 bases line up with TRBD1. For the CDR3, the DNA is TGTGCCAGCAGAGGACAGGGGTCACATGGCTACACCTTC. It encodes CASRGQGSHGYTF.